The subject of this entry is one TCR beta chain. Antigen unknown. This specimen includes other DNA sequences encoding the same CDR3. This record belongs to a study of shared clonotypes between healthy human individuals. Study overall: With ages of 18 to 49, the donors were two women and three men. Study-wide points: Around 5% was the fraction of naive CD4 clonotypes found shared across a few donors. The study sampled only blood, and tissue repertoires likely differ. Naive subsets generally had larger estimated richness than memory subsets.

Per the germline V gene, CDR1 is MDHEN and CDR2 is SYDVKM. The V and J ends lost 5 bases and 1 base, in that order; junction bases with no gene match: 2. The CDR3 spans 13 residues. CD45RO-negative, CCR7-positively selected cells formed the naive CD8 fraction, excluding terminally differentiated effector memory CD45RA+ cells. Sequencing used immunoSEQ multiplex PCR; TCRdb keeps in-frame clones, though not all of them. The table lists around 2.1 million clones, approximately 94% of them singletons. The sample was naive CD8+ T cells from PBMCs. The receptor comes from a young man in good health. Some clones in this sample may be carry-over from other donors' samples. The chain joins TRBV28 to TRBJ2-7; TRBD1 matches at 7 bases. In DNA, the CDR3 is TGTGCCAGCAGTCCGACAGGGTCCTACGAGCAGTACTTC. The encoded protein is CASSPTGSYEQYF.